These 18 T cell receptor beta chains were all obtained from the same sample, sequenced in a study of shared T cell receptors in the human thymus. The repertoire was sequenced with immunoSEQ multiplex PCR; TCRdb's copy has only in-frame clones and lacks some. The sample lists approximately 580,000 clones; around 78% were seen once. The same sample was also studied in work on human thymus T cells.

The sequenced material came from thymocytes. These receptors all stem from a boy under two years old with a congenital heart defect.

The V and J genes are TRBV7-2 and TRBJ2-3, with a possible D match to TRBD2 (6 bases). With 4 bases removed from V and 0 bases from J, the gap between germline ends came to 8 bases. Germline V CDR1 and CDR2: SGHTA, FQGNSA. The length of the CDR3 is 14 residues. Written as DNA, the CDR3 is TGTGCCAGCAGCTGGGACTGTAGCACAGATACGCAGTATTTT. This encodes CASSWDCSTDTQYF.

The chain is built from TRBV5-1 and TRBJ2-5; 16 bases are shared with TRBD2. Trimming removed 1 base from V and 9 bases from J; junction bases left unmatched: 12. The V gene's germline CDR1 is SGHRS and CDR2 YFSETQ. This CDR3 contains 18 residues. CDR3 nucleotide sequence: TGCGCCAGCAGCTTGAGTCGGGGACTAGCGGGAGGGCGAGTCGCCCAGTACTTC. This codes for CASSLSRGLAGGRVAQYF. Filled out from reference TRBV5-1 and TRBJ2-5, the complete variable domain reads KAGVTQTPRYLIKTRGQQVTLSCSPISGHRSVSWYQQTPGQGLQFLFEYFSETQRNKGNFPGRFSGRQFSNSRSEMNVSTLELGDSALYLCASSLSRGLAGGRVAQYFGPGTRLLVL.

This chain uses TRBV27 with TRBJ2-7; 11 nucleotides match TRBD2. The CDR3 is 14 amino acids. With 4 bases clipped from V and 6 bases from J, the junction kept 5 bases outside the gene matches. Germline values: CDR1 MNHEY, CDR2 SMNVEV (reference sequence). CDR3 DNA sequence: TGTGCCAGCAGTTCACTAGCGGGAGAGGCCGAGCAGTACTTC. This sequence encodes CASSSLAGEAEQYF.

J is TRBJ2-6 and V is TRBV2; 8 bases fit TRBD2. The germline V gene encodes CDR1 SNHLY and CDR2 FYNNEI. J was trimmed by 4 bases and V by 7 bases; bases with no gene match: 9. CDR3 size: 16 residues. CDR3 sequence (DNA): TGTGCCAGCACCTCCCGGGGGGGGGCCGGGGCCAACGTCCTGACTTTC. It yields the protein CASTSRGGAGANVLTF.

This clone has a handful of counts. This rearrangement joins TRBV4-2 to TRBJ2-4; D not certain. V lost 1 base and J 0 bases, leaving 10 bases between the germline ends. CDR3 length equals 16 residues. Germline V gives CDR1 LGHNA, CDR2 YNFKEQ. The CDR3 nucleotides read TGTGCCAGCAGCCAAGGAACAGAACTAGCCAAAAACATTCAGTACTTC. Its translation is CASSQGTELAKNIQYF.

This clone was seen a few times. This chain links TRBV5-6 with TRBJ2-3; D is ambiguous. This CDR3 spans 15 amino acids. Between the trimmed V and J ends, which lost 7 bases and 2 bases, there was a span of 17 bases. Germline lookup yields CDR1 SGHDT and CDR2 YYEEEE. CDR3 sequence: CASALGGSYTDTQYF. CDR3 nucleotides: TGTGCCAGCGCTCTCGGCGGATCTTACACAGATACGCAGTATTTT.

The CDR3 nucleotides read TGCGCCAGCAGCCAAGAATGGGCCGGTCACAATGAGCAGTTCTTC. Translated: CASSQEWAGHNEQFF. This rearrangement joins TRBV4-3 to TRBJ2-1; the D is unclear. The length of the CDR3 is 15 residues. V gave up 0 bases and J gave up 5 bases, with 11 bases separating them. The germline gives CDR1 LGHNA, CDR2 YSLEER.

The V and J genes are TRBV19 and TRBJ1-5; TRBD1 is a possible D gene (5 bases). There are 16 residues in the CDR3. Trimming left V 7 bases short and J 4 bases short, with 20 bases between. Germline CDR1 is LNHDA and CDR2 is SQIVND (reference sequence). The CDR3: CASTTFMTVSNQPQHF. The DNA of the CDR3 is TGTGCCAGTACCACCTTCATGACAGTGAGTAATCAGCCCCAGCATTTT.

The V and J genes are TRBV14 and TRBJ2-4; 11 bases fit TRBD2. CDR3 length: 18 amino acids. Per the germline V gene, CDR1 is SGHDN and CDR2 is FVKESK. Trimming cost V 4 bases and J 1 base; bases outside gene matches: 9. Written as DNA, the CDR3 is TGTGCCAGCAGCCGGACACTAGCGGGAGTAGGTGCCAAAAACATTCAGTACTTC. It encodes CASSRTLAGVGAKNIQYF.

This clone has a single count. The chain is built from TRBV11-1 and TRBJ1-1; D gene uncertain. This CDR3 comprises 13 residues. The V gene lost 3 bases and the J gene lost 1 base, with 6 bases spanning the gap. Per germline, CDR1 SGHAT and CDR2 FQDESV (reference sequence). In DNA, the CDR3 is TGTGCCAGCAGCTTCCGGGGGAACACTGAAGCTTTCTTT. Translated: CASSFRGNTEAFF.

The CDR3 protein is CASSLEAGDSYNEQFF. For the CDR3, the DNA is TGCGCCAGCAGCTTGGAGGCGGGGGACTCCTACAATGAGCAGTTCTTC. This rearrangement joins TRBV5-1 to TRBJ2-1; 7 positions agree with TRBD2. Germline V gene data show CDR1 as SGHRS and CDR2 as YFSETQ. The CDR3 sequence is 16 residues long. The J segment lost 0 bases and the V segment lost 0 bases, leaving 3 bases of the junction unmatched.

The CDR3 region has the DNA TGTGCCAGCAGCTTACTGCGGAGCTCCTACAATGAGCAGTTCTTC. It yields the protein CASSLLRSSYNEQFF. The V and J genes are TRBV7-3 and TRBJ2-1, with unresolved D. With 2 bases removed from V and 0 bases from J, the gap between germline ends came to 8 bases. CDR1 is SGHTA and CDR2 is FQGTGA in the germline V gene. The length of the CDR3 is 15 residues. Full variable domain (rest looked up from reference TRBV7-3 and TRBJ2-1): GAGVSQTPSNKVTEKGKYVELRCDPISGHTALYWYRQSLGQGPEFLIYFQGTGAADDSGLPNDRFFAVRPEGSVSTLKIQRTERGDSAVYLCASSLLRSSYNEQFFGPGTRLTVL.

The chain is built from TRBV15 and TRBJ2-1, with 8 positions matching TRBD2. The CDR3 loop spans 20 amino acids. V trimming: 5 bases; J trimming: 0 bases; junction bases outside the gene matches: 18. Looked up from germline, CDR1 is LNHNV and CDR2 is YYDKDF (reference sequence). CDR3 DNA sequence: TGTGCCACCAGCCCAATGCAAAGACTAGCGCTCCAGATCTCCTACAATGAGCAGTTCTTC. This sequence encodes CATSPMQRLALQISYNEQFF.

Regarding this clone: The sample carries other DNA sequences with the same CDR3. The genes are TRBV10-3 and TRBJ1-5; weak D call: TRBD1 (6 bases). Germline assignment: CDR1 ENHRY and CDR2 SYGVKD. The CDR3 runs to 14 residues. Trimming cost V 6 bases and J 3 bases, with 12 bases left between them. The CDR3 DNA follows: TGTGCCATCAGCCAAACAGGGTTCAATCAGCCCCAGCATTTT. Its translation: CAISQTGFNQPQHF.

The rearrangement uses TRBV28 and TRBJ2-1, with D perhaps matching TRBD2 (5 bases). The CDR3 extends over 16 amino acids. V was cut by 6 bases and J by 6 bases, with 21 bases left in between. Germline CDR1 reads MDHEN; CDR2 reads SYDVKM. The DNA of the CDR3 is TGTGCCAGCAGCCTGATGACGGAGGAGCTCGGCAATGAGCAGTTCTTC. Translated: CASSLMTEELGNEQFF.

The V gene is TRBV12-5, the J gene TRBJ1-5; 7 bases align to TRBD1. This CDR3 is built from 16 residues. The V gene end was trimmed by 1 base and the J gene end by 4 bases; junction bases not matched to a gene: 7. The V gene's germline CDR1 is LGHNT and CDR2 FRNRAP. The CDR3 bases are TGTGCTAGTGGTTTGGCAAGCGGACAGGATAATCAGCCCCAGCATTTT. Protein sequence: CASGLASGQDNQPQHF.

The V gene is TRBV6-1, the J gene TRBJ2-2, with D uncertain. V lost 6 bases to trimming and J lost 0 bases, with 11 bases between them. The CDR3 contains 15 residues. Germline CDR1 reads MNHNS; CDR2 reads SASEGT. DNA of the CDR3: TGTGCCAGCAGCCGGAGTCGCTCGAACACCGGGGAGCTGTTTTTT. Amino acid sequence: CASSRSRSNTGELFF.

The chain joins TRBV28 to TRBJ2-2; 11 positions match TRBD2. Germline trimming cut 6 bases from V and 2 bases from J; bases unmatched to any gene: 11. The CDR3 consists of 18 residues. Germline values: CDR1 MDHEN, CDR2 SYDVKM. CDR3 loop: CASSLGRLAGRNTGELFF. The DNA of the CDR3 is TGTGCCAGCAGCCTCGGGAGACTAGCGGGACGAAACACCGGGGAGCTGTTTTTT.